These T cell receptor beta chains were read from a single sample in a study of blood T cell repertoires in COVID-19. Produced via immunoSEQ multiplex PCR; TCRdb's table is partial and in-frame only. Among fewer than 400,000 clones listed, 90% to 95% were seen once. The sample taken for sequencing was PBMCs or T cells enriched from blood (not recorded which). These receptors were obtained from a woman in her thirties who had been exposed to COVID-19. Both conserved end residues are trimmed from each CDR3. Fields, in order: J gene, CDR3 length, V gene, CDR3 protein.

j_gene: TRBJ1-1
len: 14
v_gene: TRBV3-1/TRBV3-2
CDR3aa: ASSQAGGPQNTEAF

j_gene: TRBJ1-6
len: 13
v_gene: TRBV11-2
CDR3aa: ASSLGQVYNSPLH

j_gene: TRBJ1-6
len: 14
v_gene: TRBV10-3
CDR3aa: AIGVTLGGDNSPLH

j_gene: TRBJ1-2
len: 13
v_gene: TRBV27
CDR3aa: ASSSDRVGTYGYT

j_gene: TRBJ2-3
len: 16
v_gene: TRBV4-1
CDR3aa: ASSQSLRAGGRTDTQY

j_gene: TRBJ2-3
len: 16
v_gene: TRBV9
CDR3aa: ASSAHSAPRLISGTQY

j_gene: TRBJ1-5
len: 15
v_gene: TRBV28
CDR3aa: ASSRQGRGTYRWPQH

j_gene: TRBJ1-6
len: 11
v_gene: TRBV5-1
CDR3aa: ASSWTEGSPLH

j_gene: TRBJ2-6
len: 14
v_gene: TRBV4-3
CDR3aa: ASSQGEVSGANVLT

j_gene: TRBJ2-7
len: 12
v_gene: TRBV9
CDR3aa: ASSDLAAPYEQY

j_gene: TRBJ1-3
len: 13
v_gene: TRBV25-1
CDR3aa: ASSTDRYPGNTIY

j_gene: TRBJ2-7
len: 11
v_gene: TRBV5-1
CDR3aa: ASSLFRGREQY

j_gene: TRBJ1-1
len: 11
v_gene: TRBV30
CDR3aa: AWSVLGRPPKG

j_gene: TRBJ2-5
len: 13
v_gene: TRBV7-7
CDR3aa: ASSPGTGPQETQY

j_gene: TRBJ1-2
len: 10
v_gene: TRBV30
CDR3aa: AGEGMDYGYT

j_gene: TRBJ1-1
len: 11
v_gene: TRBV2
CDR3aa: ASLGQGATEAF

j_gene: TRBJ2-5
len: 11
v_gene: TRBV5-1
CDR3aa: ASSGQAYETQY

j_gene: TRBJ1-1
len: 9
v_gene: TRBV28
CDR3aa: ASSLAGTAF

j_gene: TRBJ1-2
len: 12
v_gene: TRBV4-1
CDR3aa: ASSQDQADYGYT

j_gene: TRBJ1-4
len: 12
v_gene: TRBV28
CDR3aa: ASTFVRRSGKLF

j_gene: TRBJ1-6
len: 14
v_gene: TRBV7-2
CDR3aa: ASSWEDRRYNSPLH

j_gene: TRBJ1-1
len: 9
v_gene: TRBV19
CDR3aa: ASIAGAEAF

j_gene: TRBJ1-2
len: 14
v_gene: TRBV5-1
CDR3aa: ASSLAGQGSNYGYT

j_gene: TRBJ1-4
len: 12
v_gene: TRBV4-3
CDR3aa: ASSYDRAGEKLF

j_gene: TRBJ1-1
len: 14
v_gene: TRBV6-2/TRBV6-3
CDR3aa: ASSYGGGAGSTEAF

j_gene: TRBJ2-3
len: 14
v_gene: TRBV24-1
CDR3aa: ATSETSGGRTDTQY

j_gene: TRBJ2-5
len: 12
v_gene: TRBV2
CDR3aa: ATQLAGLQETQY

j_gene: TRBJ1-1
len: 11
v_gene: TRBV11-3
CDR3aa: ASSATSYTEAF

j_gene: TRBJ2-7
len: 10
v_gene: TRBV18
CDR3aa: ASSPQSYEQY

j_gene: TRBJ1-2
len: 11
v_gene: TRBV27
CDR3aa: ASSLGRGGGYT

j_gene: TRBJ1-2
len: 12
v_gene: TRBV28
CDR3aa: ASSLSWTGAGYT

j_gene: TRBJ1-1
len: 14
v_gene: TRBV19
CDR3aa: ASSKRTGGAYTEAF

j_gene: TRBJ1-2
len: 12
v_gene: TRBV5-1
CDR3aa: ASSTPDRRYGYT

j_gene: TRBJ1-1
len: 11
v_gene: TRBV19
CDR3aa: ASSIARNTEAF

j_gene: TRBJ1-2
len: 14
v_gene: TRBV5-6
CDR3aa: ASSFLDRVSNYGYT

j_gene: TRBJ2-5
len: 13
v_gene: TRBV5-4
CDR3aa: ASSKTPVLQETQY

j_gene: TRBJ1-6
len: 13
v_gene: TRBV27
CDR3aa: ASSQRTGKDSPLH

j_gene: TRBJ2-1
len: 10
v_gene: TRBV10-3
CDR3aa: AASESYNEQF

j_gene: TRBJ2-4
len: 13
v_gene: TRBV5-4
CDR3aa: ASSLAGNIKNIQY

j_gene: TRBJ1-2
len: 13
v_gene: TRBV7-9
CDR3aa: ASSYLNPGGRGYT

j_gene: TRBJ1-1
len: 10
v_gene: TRBV7-2
CDR3aa: ASSSYHGKAF

j_gene: TRBJ1-2
len: 13
v_gene: TRBV7-3
CDR3aa: ASSLGGGTNYGYT

j_gene: TRBJ1-2
len: 13
v_gene: TRBV4-3
CDR3aa: ASSQGDRGYYGYT